This TCR beta chain was found in a study of identical twins. The study, taken as a whole, reports: Fewer insertions characterized abundant cord blood beta clonotypes, whereas memory repertoires showed none.

To note about this clonotype: The antigen is not known.

TCRdb re-derived calls from the 5' RACE reads in MiXCR, one entry per CDR3 protein. The table includes about 250,000 distinct CDR3 sequences, about 8.3% detected once. Germline loops: CDR1 KGHSH, CDR2 LQKENI. J gave up 4 bases and V 5 bases, and 10 bases lay outside the gene matches. The CDR3 sequence is 17 residues long. These data also featured in a second study, about yellow fever vaccine responses in identical twins.

The sequencing sample was made of CD8+ T cells sorted from blood. J is TRBJ2-6 and V is TRBV18, with TRBD1 matching 8 bases. The clonotype was recovered from a woman between 18 and 29 years old in good health. The CDR3 reads CASSSKDRGEGANVLTF. CDR3 in DNA: TGTGCCAGCTCATCCAAAGACAGGGGTGAAGGGGCCAACGTCCTGACTTTC.